This T cell receptor beta chain was identified during a study of siplizumab effects on memory and regulatory T cells (dated by TCRdb to between 2018 and 2021). About the full investigation: The effect of the anti-CD2 antibody siplizumab on alloreactive T-cell subsets was examined in allogeneic mixed lymphocyte reactions constructed from human PBMCs. On the study overall, not on this receptor specifically: Roughly 75-95% of proliferating CD4+ or CD8+ clones could not be assigned a naive or memory phenotype. The cumulative frequency of alloreactive sequences traceable to unstimulated CD4+ memory T cells was significantly reduced by siplizumab. Compared with memory T cells, unstimulated naive T cells appeared more diverse, and naive cells seemed to make a substantial contribution to the alloresponse. The suppressive function of proliferating Tregs from siplizumab cultures was not functionally confirmed. Sequences below about 10^-5 frequency were poorly captured, so only a minor fraction of alloreactive clones could be mapped to unstimulated subsets. Among mappable alloreactive CD4+ clones, the Treg-derived fraction averaged approximately 72% with siplizumab versus roughly 25% in control reactions.

The library was generated by the immunoSEQ multiplex PCR assay. The deep sequencing platform assayed approximately 100,000 TCR templates per sample. Genomic DNA extracted from sorted T cells was used for TCRbeta CDR3 sequencing. As for the original processing: The R programming language was used for clonal analysis of the TCRbeta CDR3 data. Alloreactive CD4+ and CD8+ clones were identified by comparing unstimulated samples to CFSE-low samples taken after the reaction. Regulatory or non-regulatory origin was assigned to alloreactive CD4+ clones by matching of sequences to sorted unstimulated Treg and non-Treg repertoires. Entries here come from immuneACCESS through TCRdb and include only in-frame sequences with V and J called. Some clones fail to appear in such tables; in the studies checked, an unresolved V gene covers under half of the shortfall, and the cause of the remainder is unknown. The V and J calls and clone size were taken over from that table, and D and trimming were inferred from the DNA. The sample has 95,000 to 110,000 clones on record, about 93% of them singletons. Approximately 0.67% of the sample rests with the top ten.

Sorted unstimulated T cells and proliferating T cells recovered from mixed lymphocyte reactions underwent TCRbeta CDR3 sequencing. Fresh whole blood from nine to eleven HLA-typed healthy donors was used to isolate PBMCs. To map where alloreactive clones came from, unstimulated CD4+ regulatory T cells were FACS-sorted. Comment on this clone: There is no known antigen for this receptor. No clone much larger than this one lies a single base away; base qualities are absent.

Looking up the germline V gene yields CDR1 SGHTA and CDR2 FQGNSA. From cysteine to phenylalanine, the CDR3 is 12 amino acids long. Only the CDR3 part of the read is kept: 36 bases, read in frame from the first base. V loses 5 bases of germline sequence and J loses 3 bases, and the interval between the two ends is 8 bases. This chain joins TRBV7-2 to TRBJ2-7; no D gene is confidently identified. This clonotype originated in a human donor in good health. Sequenced input: Tregs sorted from blood. The DNA is TGTGCCAGCAGCCGGGCCCGCTACGAGCAGTACTTC. It translates as CASSRARYEQYF.